This T cell receptor (beta chain) was captured by sequencing in a study of human T cells and chemical hapten exposure. TCRdb re-analysed the RACE reads in MiXCR, keeping a single row per CDR3 protein. The sample has about 140,000 distinct CDR3 sequences; 10% to 15% are singletons. CDR3 length equals 12 residues. V lost 5 bases and J 4 bases, leaving 9 bases between the germline ends. From germline, CDR1 is MNHEY and CDR2 SVGEGT. The time point was: patch test 2, 6 weeks after DPC sensitization. The treatment was: therapeutic diphenylcyclopropenone sensitization with weekly scalp DPC. There are a few counts of this clonotype.

Source: whole blood, taken in connection with sensitization to the hapten diphenylcyclopropenone (DPC). The chain couples TRBV6-2 or TRBV6-3 to TRBJ2-7; no clear D. The sequence was obtained from a woman between 45 and 65 years old with alopecia areata. Some clones in this sample may be carry-over from other donors' samples. CDR3 residues: CASSQTLYEQYF. CDR3 DNA: TGTGCCAGCAGTCAGACATTATACGAGCAGTACTTC.